This TCR beta chain was captured in a study of blood T cell repertoires in COVID-19. Study as a whole: There were acute and convalescent COVID-19 samples, and they came from the United States, Italy and Spain. The analysed material was cDNA or gDNA that came from T cells, B-cell-depleted T cells, or PBMCs.

Germline CDR1 reads SGHRS; CDR2 reads YFSETQ. V was clipped by 4 bases and J by 7 bases; unmatched bases: 8. The CDR3 runs 14 residues. The authors' processing: Amplification from reference gene primers served as the basis for estimated nucleated cell counts. Data came from immunoSEQ multiplex PCR; TCRdb stores just in-frame clones and leaves some out. V, J and clone size reflect that table, while D and trimming were determined from the DNA. The sample has about 200,000 clones; roughly 87% are singletons. The rearrangement joins TRBV5-1 to TRBJ2-1; 7 bases are shared with TRBD1. The specimen sequenced was peripheral blood. The sequence derives from a man aged 35-49 years with active or convalescent COVID-19. The CDR3 is CASSGQVQSNEQFF. CDR3 nucleotide sequence: TGCGCCAGCAGCGGACAGGTTCAAAGTAATGAGCAGTTCTTC.